These 10 T cell receptor beta chains originate from one sample sequenced in a study of identical twins. MiXCR was run by TCRdb on the 5' RACE reads, yielding one entry per CDR3 protein. The data show hundreds of thousands of distinct CDR3 sequences, 20% to 25% seen once. These records were also assigned to another study, of T cells expressing NK-cell markers.

Sequencing used CD4+ T cells sorted from blood. The receptor set was obtained from a woman aged 18-35 years in good health.

This clonotype was picked up a small number of times. The chain recombines TRBV12-3 or TRBV12-4 with TRBJ2-1, with D perhaps assigned TRBD1 or TRBD2 (5 bases each). Trimming stripped 7 bases from V and 6 bases from J, with 10 bases between. The CDR3 runs to 12 residues. CDR3 region: CASNSGRNEQFF. Here the CDR3 DNA reads TGTGCCAGCAACTCGGGACGCAATGAGCAGTTCTTC.

The chain couples TRBV7-8 to TRBJ1-2; 8 bases are a match to TRBD1. V dropped 5 bases and J dropped 5; count of bases not matched to a gene: 4. Germline assignment: CDR1 SGHVS and CDR2 FQNEAQ. The CDR3 covers 13 residues. Written as DNA, the CDR3 is TGTGCCAGCAGCCATGGACAGGGATATGGCTACACCTTC. Translation: CASSHGQGYGYTF.

J is TRBJ2-2 and V is TRBV6-1; no firm D call. CDR3 length equals 14 residues. Trimming shortened V by 1 base and J by 6 bases, and 9 bases separated the two germline ends. In germline, CDR1 is MNHNS, CDR2 SASEGT. The CDR3 loop reads CASSEERVSGELFF. The CDR3, as DNA: TGTGCCAGCAGTGAAGAAAGGGTGTCCGGGGAGCTGTTTTTT.

This clonotype was seen a few times. The CDR3 nucleotides read TGCGCCAGCAGCTTAGGGGGGTTGCATCAGCCCCAGCATTTT. Its translation: CASSLGGLHQPQHF. This sequence joins TRBV5-1 and TRBJ1-5; D is perhaps TRBD1 (6 bases). This CDR3 comprises 14 residues. V lost 2 bases to trimming and J lost 5 bases, with 11 bases between them. CDR1 and CDR2 (germline): SGHRS, YFSETQ. The complete variable domain, with remaining parts taken from reference TRBV5-1 and TRBJ1-5, reads KAGVTQTPRYLIKTRGQQVTLSCSPISGHRSVSWYQQTPGQGLQFLFEYFSETQRNKGNFPGRFSGRQFSNSRSEMNVSTLELGDSALYLCASSLGGLHQPQHFGDGTRLSIL.

Only a few counts were recorded for this clonotype. The genes are TRBV12-3 or TRBV12-4 and TRBJ1-5, with a weak D call TRBD1 (5 bases). The germline V and J ends were trimmed by 5 bases and 6 bases, with 14 bases remaining between them. The CDR3 is 14 amino acids. The CDR3 DNA reads as TGTGCCAGCAGTGGGGGTGTTGGGGGTCAGCCCCAGCATTTT. Its translation: CASSGGVGGQPQHF.

In its sample, this clonotype was seen a few times. The chain is built from TRBV7-2 and TRBJ1-2, with D unresolved. The CDR3 loop spans 12 amino acids. Germline CDR1 and CDR2: SGHTA and FQGNSA. V lost 3 bases to trimming and J lost 5 bases, with 7 bases between them. CDR3 nucleotide sequence: TGTGCCAGCAGCTTCCATCAATATGGCTACACCTTC. This codes for CASSFHQYGYTF.

This clonotype was detected a few times. The rearrangement joins TRBV5-1 to TRBJ2-1, with D unclear. The germline CDR1 and CDR2 sequences are SGHRS and YFSETQ. The CDR3 length is 18 residues. V was clipped by 4 bases and J by 4 bases, with 24 bases between them. The CDR3 reads CASSPIGSLVGSYNEQFF. In DNA, the CDR3 is TGCGCCAGCAGCCCTATTGGAAGCTTGGTCGGCTCTTACAATGAGCAGTTCTTC.

This clonotype was seen more than once but under ten times. The chain is built from TRBV15 and TRBJ1-4; no reliable D call. Germline V lookup: CDR1 LNHNV, CDR2 YYDKDF (reference sequence). The V end lost 8 bases, the J end lost 2 bases, and 9 bases lay between the germline ends. The CDR3 covers 13 residues. For the CDR3, the DNA is TGTGCCACCGGGCCTCGTACTAATGAAAAACTGTTTTTT. It encodes CATGPRTNEKLFF. Full variable domain (rest looked up from reference TRBV15 and TRBJ1-4): DAMVIQNPRYQVTQFGKPVTLSCSQTLNHNVMYWYQQKSSQAPKLLFHYYDKDFNNEADTPDNFQSRRPNTSFCFLDIRSPGLGDTAMYLCATGPRTNEKLFFGSGTQLSVL.

This sequence joins TRBV20-1 and TRBJ2-7, with D possibly called TRBD1 or TRBD2 (5 bases each). Trimming took 6 bases from V and 7 from J, leaving 16 bases between them. The CDR3 is made up of 12 amino acids. Per the germline V gene, CDR1 is DFQATT and CDR2 is SNEGSKA (reference sequence). CDR3 loop: CSAGTISREQYF. For the CDR3, the DNA is TGCAGTGCGGGGACCATTTCCAGGGAGCAGTACTTC.

This clonotype was picked up many times. V and J are TRBV12-3 or TRBV12-4 and TRBJ2-5; D might be TRBD2 (5 bases). Trimming stripped 1 base from V and 2 bases from J, with 11 bases between. The CDR3 is 15 residues long. The CDR3 here is CASSLGGLPQETQYF. The DNA of the CDR3 is TGTGCCAGCAGTTTAGGAGGGCTCCCACAAGAGACCCAGTACTTC.